This T cell receptor (beta chain) was sequenced during a study of beta chain features in type 1 diabetes. Study background: There was similarity between patients and healthy donors in age, gender and cell yields.

Germline V gene data show CDR1 as SGHNT and CDR2 as YENEEA. This CDR3 comprises 15 residues. Trimming stripped 5 bases from V and 0 bases from J, with 11 bases between. Overall study results and limits: Within each of all four CD4+ subsets, Type 1 diabetes patients had TCRB CDR3s that were moderately but significantly shorter. Cells with high TCR expression could be over-represented when cDNA is sequenced. Patients with type 1 diabetes showed fewer VDJ junction insertions and more deletions.

Stem cell-like memory, regulatory, central memory and naive CD4+ cells were sorted via CD45RO/CCR7/CD25/CD127/CD95/CD27. This clone was detected a few times. Its cognate antigen is unknown. Investigators reverse transcribed all isolated RNA, so they sequenced expressed TCRB transcripts. Sequencing used immunoSEQ multiplex PCR; TCRdb keeps in-frame clones, though not all of them. The data show 640,000 or so clones, around 15% seen once. This chain links TRBV11-3 with TRBJ2-1, with D possibly matching TRBD1 (5 bases). This receptor was identified in a man aged 18 to 29 with type 1 diabetes. The sample taken for sequencing was naive CD4+ T cells from blood. The DNA for the CDR3 is TGTGCCAGCAGCCAAGGGGTAAGCTCCTACAATGAGCAGTTCTTC. This translates into CASSQGVSSYNEQFF.